The clone carrying this TCR beta chain was seen only a few times. This entry belongs to a study of identical twins. TCRdb fed the 5' RACE reads into MiXCR, producing one record per CDR3 protein. The table has around 450,000 distinct CDR3 sequences, approximately 14% seen once. Looked up from germline, CDR1 is MNHEY and CDR2 is SMNVEV (reference sequence). V was shortened by 0 bases and J by 0 bases, with 12 bases between the two germline ends. The CDR3 consists of 16 residues. The same sample was also used in a study of yellow fever vaccine responses in identical twins.

The chain joins TRBV27 to TRBJ2-7; D is undetermined. The sample was CD4+ T cells sorted from blood. The receptor was derived from a woman aged 18-29 years in good health. Here the CDR3 reads CASSLSVLASSYEQYF. CDR3 DNA: TGTGCCAGCAGTTTATCGGTTTTGGCAAGCTCCTACGAGCAGTACTTC.